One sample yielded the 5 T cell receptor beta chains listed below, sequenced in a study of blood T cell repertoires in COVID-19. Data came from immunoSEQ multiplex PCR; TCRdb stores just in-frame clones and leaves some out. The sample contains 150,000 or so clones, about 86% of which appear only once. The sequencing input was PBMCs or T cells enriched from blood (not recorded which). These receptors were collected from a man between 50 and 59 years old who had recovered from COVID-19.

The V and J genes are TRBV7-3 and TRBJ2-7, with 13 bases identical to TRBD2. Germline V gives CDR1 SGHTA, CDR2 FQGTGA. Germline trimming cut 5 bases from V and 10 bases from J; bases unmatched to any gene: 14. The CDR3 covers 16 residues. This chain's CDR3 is CASSPTPGTSGVRQYF. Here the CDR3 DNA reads TGTGCCAGCAGCCCGACCCCCGGGACTAGCGGGGTCAGACAGTACTTC. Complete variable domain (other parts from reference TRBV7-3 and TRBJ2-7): GAGVSQTPSNKVTEKGKYVELRCDPISGHTALYWYRQSLGQGPEFLIYFQGTGAADDSGLPNDRFFAVRPEGSVSTLKIQRTERGDSAVYLCASSPTPGTSGVRQYFGPGTRLTVT.

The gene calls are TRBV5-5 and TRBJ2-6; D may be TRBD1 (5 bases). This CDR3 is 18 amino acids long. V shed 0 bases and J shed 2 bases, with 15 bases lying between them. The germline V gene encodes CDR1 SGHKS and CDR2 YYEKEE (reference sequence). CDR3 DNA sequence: TGTGCCAGCAGCTTGGGACAGTCTGGTAGAGCTGGGGCCAACGTCCTGACTTTC. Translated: CASSLGQSGRAGANVLTF. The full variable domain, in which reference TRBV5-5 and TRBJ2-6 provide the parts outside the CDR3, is DAGVTQSPTHLIKTRGQQVTLRCSPISGHKSVSWYQQVLGQGPQFIFQYYEKEERGRGNFPDRFSARQFPNYSSELNVNALLLGDSALYLCASSLGQSGRAGANVLTFGAGSRLTVL.

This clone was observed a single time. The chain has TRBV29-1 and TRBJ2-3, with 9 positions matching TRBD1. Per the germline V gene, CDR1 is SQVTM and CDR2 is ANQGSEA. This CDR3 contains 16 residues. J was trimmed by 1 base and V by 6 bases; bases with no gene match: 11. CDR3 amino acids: CSVKDENRGRTDTQYF. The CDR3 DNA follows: TGCAGCGTCAAGGACGAAAACAGGGGGCGCACAGATACGCAGTATTTT.

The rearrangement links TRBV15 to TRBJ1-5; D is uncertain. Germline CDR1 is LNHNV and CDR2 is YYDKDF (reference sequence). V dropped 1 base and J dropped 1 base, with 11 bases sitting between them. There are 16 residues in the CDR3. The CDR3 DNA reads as TGTGCCACCAGCAGAGGGGCGGGGATAAGCAATCAGCCCCAGCATTTT. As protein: CATSRGAGISNQPQHF.

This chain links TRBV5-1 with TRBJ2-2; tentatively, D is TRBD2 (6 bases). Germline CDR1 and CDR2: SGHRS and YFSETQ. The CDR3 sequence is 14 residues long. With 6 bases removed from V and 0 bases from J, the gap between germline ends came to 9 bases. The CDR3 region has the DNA TGCGCCAGCAAAACTAGCTCGAACACCGGGGAGCTGTTTTTT. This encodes CASKTSSNTGELFF. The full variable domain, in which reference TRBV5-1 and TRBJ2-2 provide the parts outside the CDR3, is KAGVTQTPRYLIKTRGQQVTLSCSPISGHRSVSWYQQTPGQGLQFLFEYFSETQRNKGNFPGRFSGRQFSNSRSEMNVSTLELGDSALYLCASKTSSNTGELFFGEGSRLTVL.